The present T cell receptor (beta chain) was sequenced within a study of cytomegalovirus exposure and HLA in healthy donors. On the study more broadly: From HLA-typed donors, an early data release held 70 million to 100 million unique TCRs. Broader study findings: The study put 150 or so TCR beta chains on its list as cytomegalovirus-associated. The only immune exposure information that was available was CMV serostatus.

As to this clone: Its antigen is undetermined.

The PCR used 60 Vbeta and 13 Jbeta primers. Generated by immunoSEQ multiplex PCR, the TCRdb table keeps only in-frame clones and is missing some. The table includes roughly 180,000 clones, roughly 80% detected once. With 1 base clipped from V and 0 bases from J, the junction kept 4 bases outside the gene matches. This CDR3 has 15 residues. The germline V gene encodes CDR1 SGHRS and CDR2 YFSETQ. The specimen sequenced was PBMCs. This rearrangement joins TRBV5-1 to TRBJ2-7, with 7 nucleotides matching TRBD2. This TCR derives from a man aged 18 to 35 in good health and CMV-seronegative. The CDR3 DNA follows: TGCGCCAGCAGCTTGTTGGGGGGGAGCTCCTACGAGCAGTACTTC. Protein: CASSLLGGSSYEQYF.